This T cell receptor beta chain comes out of a study of T-cell memory formation after mild COVID-19. Whole-study results and caveats: Pre-infection memory held some responding clones, suggesting pre-existing cross-reactive T cells responded. From day 15 to 85, contracting clones were balanced between CD4 and CD8, whereas later expanders leaned toward CD4+. CD4+ contracting clones lay mainly in CM and EM, CD8+ ones in EMRA.

TCRdb independently ran MiXCR on the 5' RACE reads; one entry per CDR3 protein. The sample has more than 120,000 distinct CDR3 sequences, roughly 6.3% seen once. Losses at the gene ends were 4 bases for V and 1 base for J; bases not matched to a gene: 4. CDR1 is SGHKS, CDR2 YYEKEE, per germline (reference sequence). The CDR3 runs to 14 residues. The sample holds many counts of this clonotype. No antigen is known for it. The sequenced sample was PBMCs or a T cell subset sorted from them (not recorded which). The clonotype originates from an adult woman who had mild COVID-19 (a few samples of this study predate the infection). Cell type and time point are not known. V and J are TRBV5-5 and TRBJ1-1; 7 bases are a match to TRBD1. The DNA of the CDR3 is TGTGCCAGCAGCCCAGACAGGGCGAACACTGAAGCTTTCTTT. Amino acids: CASSPDRANTEAFF.